This T cell receptor beta chain was captured by sequencing in a study of cytomegalovirus exposure and HLA in healthy donors. PCR was performed using 60 Vbeta and 13 Jbeta primers. Method: immunoSEQ multiplex PCR; TCRdb's copy keeps in-frame clones and lacks some. The ten most abundant clones cover about 1.2% of a sample with 150,000 to 200,000 clones. The CDR3 consists of 11 residues. Trimming removed 5 bases at V and 10 bases at J, with 9 bases between. The V gene's germline CDR1 is SGHVS and CDR2 FQNEAQ. The material sequenced was PBMCs. The receptor comes from a woman in her fifties or sixties in good health and CMV-seronegative. The V call is TRBV7-8, the J call TRBJ2-1; D unclear. The CDR3 nucleotides are TGTGCCAGCAGCCCCCTCCGGGAGCAGTTCTTC. Residues: CASSPLREQFF.